This TCR beta chain comes out of a study of blood T cell repertoires in COVID-19. Study context: Samples of COVID-19 (acute and convalescent) were obtained from the United States, Italy and Spain. T cells, B-cell-depleted T cells, or PBMCs supplied cDNA or gDNA.

V lost 4 bases, J lost 2 bases, and 12 bases lay in between. CDR3 length: 15 amino acids. CDR1 and CDR2 (germline): SGHRS, YFSETQ. Original data processing: Reference gene primer amplification in the assay estimated nucleated cell counts. Sequencing used immunoSEQ multiplex PCR; TCRdb keeps in-frame clones, though not all of them. V and J calls and clone size are copied from that table; D and trimming were computed from the DNA. The table records about 100,000 clones, 86% of them present only once. Sequenced material: peripheral blood. The chain uses TRBV5-1 and TRBJ2-2, with TRBD1 as a possible D gene (6 bases). The TCR was taken from a man older than 75 with acute or convalescent COVID-19. The CDR3 nucleotides are TGCGCCAGCAGCGTAGGGACAACAAACACCGGGGAGCTGTTTTTT. Its translation is CASSVGTTNTGELFF.